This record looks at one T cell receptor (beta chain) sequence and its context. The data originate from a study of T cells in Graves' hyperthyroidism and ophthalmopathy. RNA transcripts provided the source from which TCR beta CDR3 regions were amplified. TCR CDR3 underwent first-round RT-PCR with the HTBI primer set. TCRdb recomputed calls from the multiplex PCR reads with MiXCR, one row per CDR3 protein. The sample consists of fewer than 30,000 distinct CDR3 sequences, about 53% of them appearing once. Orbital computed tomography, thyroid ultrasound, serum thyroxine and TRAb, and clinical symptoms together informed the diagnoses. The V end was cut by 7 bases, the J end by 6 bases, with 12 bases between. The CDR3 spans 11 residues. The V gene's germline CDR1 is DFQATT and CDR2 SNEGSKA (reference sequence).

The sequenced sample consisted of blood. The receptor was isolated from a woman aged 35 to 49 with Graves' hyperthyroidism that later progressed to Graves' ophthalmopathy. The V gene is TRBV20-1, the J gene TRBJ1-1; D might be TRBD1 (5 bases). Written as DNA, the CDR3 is TGCAGTGGAAGGGTGGGGCCTGAAGCTTTCTTT. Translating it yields CSGRVGPEAFF.